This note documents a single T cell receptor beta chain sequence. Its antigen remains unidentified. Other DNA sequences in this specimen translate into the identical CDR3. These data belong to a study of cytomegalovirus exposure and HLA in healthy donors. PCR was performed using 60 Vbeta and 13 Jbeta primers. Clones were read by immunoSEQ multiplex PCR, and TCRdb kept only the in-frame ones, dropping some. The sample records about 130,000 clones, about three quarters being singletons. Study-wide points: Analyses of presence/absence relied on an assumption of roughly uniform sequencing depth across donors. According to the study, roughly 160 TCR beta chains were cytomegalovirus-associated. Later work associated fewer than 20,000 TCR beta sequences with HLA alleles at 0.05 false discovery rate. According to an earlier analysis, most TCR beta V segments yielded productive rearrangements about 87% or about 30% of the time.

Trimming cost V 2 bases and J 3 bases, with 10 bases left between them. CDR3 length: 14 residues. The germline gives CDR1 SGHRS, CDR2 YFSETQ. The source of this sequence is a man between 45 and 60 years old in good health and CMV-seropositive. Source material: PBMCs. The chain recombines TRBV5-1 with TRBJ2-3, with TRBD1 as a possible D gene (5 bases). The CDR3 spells CASSFDQGTDTQYF. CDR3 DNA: TGCGCCAGCAGCTTCGATCAGGGTACAGATACGCAGTATTTT.